This is a list of T cell receptor beta chains from one sample in a study of cytomegalovirus exposure and HLA in healthy donors. Clones were sequenced by immunoSEQ multiplex PCR, and TCRdb holds only the in-frame ones, with some missing. The sample contains under 150,000 clones, just under 85% of which appear only once. The sample taken for sequencing was PBMCs. These receptors all stem from a man between 40 and 49 years old in good health and CMV-seropositive. The CDR3 runs from the conserved cysteine through the conserved F or W. A D gene is named only where the DNA matches it firmly. Not all rows give a size; the values are once, few, many and, for expanded clones, a class.

-	TRBV5-1	TRBJ2-7	-	TGCGCCAGCAGGGCCCAAGCGGCTCAAGTCTACGAGCAGTACTTC	CASRAQAAQVYEQYF
-	TRBV7-2	TRBJ2-1	TRBD2	TGTGCCAGCAGCTTCCAGCGGGGCCGCAATGAGCAGTTCTTC	CASSFQRGRNEQFF
-	TRBV9	TRBJ2-1	-	TGTGCCAGCAGCGTAGCTCCCGCGGAATACAATGAGCAGTTCTTC	CASSVAPAEYNEQFF
-	TRBV19	TRBJ2-7	-	TGTGCCAGTAGTATTGCCCAGGGCTACGAGCAGTACTTC	CASSIAQGYEQYF
-	TRBV6-1	TRBJ1-4	TRBD1	TGTGCCAGCACTCGGGACAGGGGGGAAAAACTGTTTTTT	CASTRDRGEKLFF
-	TRBV7-9	TRBJ2-1	TRBD2	TGTGCCATTGACGGGGGGGGCTCCTACAATGAGCAGTTCTTC	CAIDGGGSYNEQFF
-	TRBV7-2	TRBJ2-5	TRBD2	TGTGCCAGCAGCCTGGGACTAGCGGGGGTGGAGTACTTC	CASSLGLAGVEYF
-	TRBV6-5	TRBJ1-2	-	TGTGCCAGCAGTTACCGGTCCAGCTTCGGGAGTGGCTACACCTTC	CASSYRSSFGSGYTF
-	TRBV9	TRBJ2-2	-	TGTGCCAGCAGCGTAGAGGACTATAGGGAGCTGTTTTTT	CASSVEDYRELFF
once	TRBV5-1	TRBJ2-1	-	TGCGCCAGCATTCCTGGATGGGGCACGAGAGGTGAGCAGTTCTTC	CASIPGWGTRGEQFF
-	TRBV10-3	TRBJ2-7	TRBD2	TGTGCCATCAGTCTAGGGACTAGCGGGGAGCTATACGAGCAGTACTTC	CAISLGTSGELYEQYF
-	TRBV21-1	TRBJ2-3	-	TGTGCCAGCAGCAGCTGGACTAGCGGCACAGATACGCAGTATTTT	CASSSWTSGTDTQYF
-	TRBV9	TRBJ2-1	TRBD2	TGTGCCAGCAGCGTAGGTGGCGGGGGATATTACAATGAGCAGTTCTTC	CASSVGGGGYYNEQFF
-	TRBV11-2	TRBJ2-7	TRBD2	TGTGCCAGCAGCTTAGTTATAGCGGGAGTGGGCGAGCAGTACTTC	CASSLVIAGVGEQYF
-	TRBV11-3	TRBJ1-3	-	TGTGCCAGCAGCTTCCTCGGGACAACTGGAAACACCATATATTTT	CASSFLGTTGNTIYF
-	TRBV27	TRBJ1-6	-	TGTGCCAGCAGTTTAATGGGGCAGGGATATTCACCCCTCCACTTT	CASSLMGQGYSPLHF
-	TRBV7-2	TRBJ1-5	TRBD1	TGTGCCAGCAGCCCTGACAGGGGGCATCAGCCCCAGCATTTT	CASSPDRGHQPQHF
-	TRBV7-9	TRBJ2-2	-	TGTGCCAGCAGCCCCCAGACAGGCAACACCGGGGAGCTGTTTTTT	CASSPQTGNTGELFF
-	TRBV5-1	TRBJ2-3	TRBD2	TGCGCCAGCAGCGCGTGGTGGCTAGCGGGAGGATCAGACACGCAGTATTTT	CASSAWWLAGGSDTQYF
-	TRBV19	TRBJ2-2	-	TGTGCCAGTAGTCTGTTTTTCTCTAACACCGGGGAGCTGTTTTTT	CASSLFFSNTGELFF
-	TRBV9	TRBJ2-1	TRBD1	TGTGCCAGCAGCGTATTCGGACAGGGAAACAATGAGCAGTTCTTC	CASSVFGQGNNEQFF
-	TRBV9	TRBJ2-3	TRBD2	TGTGCCAGCAGCGTAGGGCTAGCGGGGGTGGGAGATACGCAGTATTTT	CASSVGLAGVGDTQYF
-	TRBV29-1	TRBJ1-1	-	TGCAGCGTTGTAGTCAGGGGACGGAACACTGAAGCTTTCTTT	CSVVVRGRNTEAFF
-	TRBV7-9	TRBJ2-3	TRBD1	TGTGCCAGCAGCAGGACAGGGCCAGGTGATACGCAGTATTTT	CASSRTGPGDTQYF
-	TRBV7-3	TRBJ2-3	TRBD2	TGTGCCAGCAGCTTAACGATGGCAGCGGGAGGCACAGATACGCAGTATTTT	CASSLTMAAGGTDTQYF
few	TRBV7-3	TRBJ2-3	-	TGTGCCAGCAGCCCAACAGTAGACAATCCGCCGGATACGCAGTATTTT	CASSPTVDNPPDTQYF
-	TRBV7-9	TRBJ2-3	TRBD2	TGTGCCAGCAGCCTTAGCGGGAGTAGCACAGATACGCAGTATTTT	CASSLSGSSTDTQYF
few	TRBV19	TRBJ1-1	-	TGTGCCAGTAGCCCCCTGGTCGCGGTGAACACTGAAGCTTTCTTT	CASSPLVAVNTEAFF
-	TRBV11-2	TRBJ2-5	-	TGTGCCAGCAGCTTAGATCGGGGTTGGGAGACCCAGTACTTC	CASSLDRGWETQYF
-	TRBV6-6	TRBJ2-1	TRBD1	TGTGCCAGCAGTAGACAGGGGGGGCAGTTCTTC	CASSRQGGQFF
-	TRBV2	TRBJ1-2	-	TGTGCCAGCAGTGATTGGGAGTTCGGCTACACCTTC	CASSDWEFGYTF
-	TRBV19	TRBJ1-6	TRBD1	TGTGCCAGTAGAATCGACAGGGGGGCCCTCCACTTT	CASRIDRGALHF
-	TRBV9	TRBJ2-2	-	TGTGCCAGCAGCGATCCCTCCAACACCGGGGAGCTGTTTTTT	CASSDPSNTGELFF
-	TRBV6-5	TRBJ2-7	-	TGTGCCAGCAGTTACGCAGTTGCCTACGAGCAGTACTTC	CASSYAVAYEQYF
-	TRBV4-3	TRBJ2-7	-	TGCGCCAGCAGCCCCCAGGGGCAGGGGGGCTACGAGCAGTACTTC	CASSPQGQGGYEQYF